This T cell receptor (beta chain) was documented in a study of graft-versus-host responses after intestinal transplantation. Study background: Each transplant was multivisceral, liver-intestinal, or isolated intestinal.

The length of the CDR3 is 17 residues. The germline V and J ends were trimmed by 0 bases and 1 base, with 13 bases remaining between them. Measured with immunoSEQ multiplex PCR; TCRdb has only the in-frame clones, and not every one. The data contain over 15,000 clones, around 95% of them seen just once; the ten biggest clones take up more than 0.6%. This clone came up a few times. The sequencing here drew on PBMCs, taken 23 days after intestinal transplant. The rearrangement joins TRBV23-1 to TRBJ2-4; TRBD1 or TRBD2 may be the D gene (5 bases each). TRBV23-1 is an ORF, and what it does is uncertain. This receptor was obtained from a human patient who received an intestinal transplant, so some T cells may come from the graft donor. CDR3 bases: TGCGCCAGCAGTCAATCGAAGGGGCCGGGGGCCAAAAACATTCAGTACTTC. Protein: CASSQSKGPGAKNIQYF.